This TCR beta chain is drawn from a study of shared clonotypes between healthy human individuals. This clone was picked up a small number of times. Researchers divided each subset's genomic DNA evenly across several immunoSEQ plates. Libraries were prepared by immunoSEQ multiplex PCR; TCRdb keeps only in-frame clonotypes and omits some of them. In the table there are 2.3 million or so clones, 85% to 95% of which are singletons. Material for sequencing was naive CD4+ T cells from PBMCs. Subset defined: CD45RA+ positively selected. The sequence was collected from a young man in good health. Some clones in this sample may be carry-over from other donors' samples.

The CDR3 DNA follows: TGTGCCAGCAGCCCCCGGACAGGGGGAGACGAGCAGTACTTC. Its protein is CASSPRTGGDEQYF. V and J are TRBV4-2 and TRBJ2-7, with TRBD1 matching over 10 bases. The CDR3 sequence is 14 residues long. Trimming removed 4 bases from V and 5 bases from J; junction bases left unmatched: 5. CDR1 LGHNA and CDR2 YNFKEQ come from the germline V gene.